This T cell receptor beta chain was observed in a study of CD8+ T cells in alopecia areata. Study findings and constraints: Scalp clonality and expanded CD8+ clones among the top 100 showed significant decreases with tofacitinib.

Trimming took 1 base from V and 1 from J, leaving 4 bases between them. This CDR3 is 13 amino acids long. Germline V gene data show CDR1 as SGHTA and CDR2 as FQGNSA. RNA extraction was followed by reverse transcription into cDNA, which acted as the sequencing template. TCRdb keeps only in-frame clones here, not all; method: immunoSEQ multiplex PCR. The sample contains hundreds of thousands of clones, 55% to 70% of which appear only once. As concerns this clone: Its target is unknown.

This sample's treatment: oral pan-JAK inhibitor, 5-10 mg twice daily. The V and J genes are TRBV7-2 and TRBJ2-5, with no clear D. This TCR was recovered from a human donor with alopecia areata. The source material was CD4+ T cells sorted from blood, sampled at week 24, from a patient treated with tofacitinib. The CDR3 protein is CASSLGAQETQYF. CDR3 sequence (DNA): TGTGCCAGCAGCTTAGGGGCCCAAGAGACCCAGTACTTC.